The 21 T cell receptor beta chains below come from one sample, sequenced in a study of blood T cell repertoires in COVID-19. Repertoires were generated with immunoSEQ multiplex PCR, while TCRdb's copy carries only in-frame clones and drops some. The sample yields 50,000 to 55,000 clones, roughly 88% seen once. Sequenced: peripheral blood. These receptors all stem from a man older than 75 with acute or convalescent COVID-19.

This chain joins TRBV28 and TRBJ2-7; no reliable D call. Between the trimmed V and J ends, which lost 6 bases and 3 bases, there was a span of 6 bases. Per the germline V gene, CDR1 is MDHEN and CDR2 is SYDVKM. The CDR3 consists of 11 residues. The CDR3 is CASRNSYEQYF. The CDR3 DNA follows: TGTGCCAGCAGAAACAGCTACGAGCAGTACTTC. The entire variable domain, with the rest obtained from reference TRBV28 and TRBJ2-7, is as follows: DVKVTQSSRYLVKRTGEKVFLECVQDMDHENMFWYRQDPGLGLRLIYFSYDVKMKEKGDIPEGYSVSREKKERFSLILESASTNQTSMYLCASRNSYEQYFGPGTRLTVT.

The V and J genes are TRBV27 and TRBJ2-1; the D gene is possibly TRBD2 (5 bases). This CDR3 has 13 amino acids. Trimming removed 5 bases from V and 1 base from J, with 6 bases in between. Germline CDR1 reads MNHEY; CDR2 reads SMNVEV (reference sequence). Here the CDR3 reads CASSEGSYNEQFF. The DNA of the CDR3 is TGTGCCAGCAGTGAGGGATCCTACAATGAGCAGTTCTTC.

The chain links TRBV18 to TRBJ1-1; TRBD1 might be the D (6 bases). The CDR3 has 13 residues. Looked up from germline, CDR1 is KGHSH and CDR2 is LQKENI. With 3 bases removed from V and 1 base from J, the gap between germline ends came to 6 bases. The chain's CDR3 is CASSPGQNTEAFF. In DNA, the CDR3 is TGTGCCAGCTCACCGGGACAGAACACTGAAGCTTTCTTT.

The V gene is TRBV29-1, the J gene TRBJ1-1; 10 nucleotides agree with TRBD1. This CDR3 contains 14 residues. Germline values: CDR1 SQVTM, CDR2 ANQGSEA. Trimming removed 7 bases from V and 5 bases from J; junction bases left unmatched: 10. CDR3 in DNA: TGCAGCGGTGGGACAGGGGTGGGAAGGACTGAAGCTTTCTTT. Encoded protein: CSGGTGVGRTEAFF.

This chain uses TRBV25-1 with TRBJ1-1, with 9 bases that match TRBD1. The CDR3 has 15 residues. Germline assignment: CDR1 MGHDK and CDR2 SYGVNS. V lost 5 bases, J lost 4 bases, and 8 bases stayed unmatched. CDR3 in amino acids: CASSTRTGVATEAFF. DNA for the CDR3: TGTGCCAGCAGTACTCGGACAGGGGTGGCCACTGAAGCTTTCTTT.

The gene calls are TRBV5-1 and TRBJ2-1, with D uncertain. The V end lost 5 bases, the J end lost 6 bases, and 18 bases lay between the germline ends. The germline CDR1 and CDR2 sequences are SGHRS and YFSETQ. This CDR3 has 15 residues. CDR3 in amino acids: CASSYTFSPGNEQFF. The CDR3 DNA sequence: TGCGCCAGCAGTTATACATTCTCCCCTGGCAATGAGCAGTTCTTC.

The rearrangement joins TRBV18 to TRBJ1-2, with 8 bases lining up with TRBD1. The CDR3 has 14 residues. Trimming took 3 bases from V and 3 from J; bases not matched to a gene: 3. Looked up from germline, CDR1 is KGHSH and CDR2 is LQKENI. The CDR3 bases are TGTGCCAGCTCACCCGCGACAGGGGACTATGGCTACACCTTC. It yields the protein CASSPATGDYGYTF.

The chain carries TRBV11-3 and TRBJ1-3, with D possibly matching TRBD1 (5 bases). Trimming removed 5 bases at V and 0 bases at J, with 17 bases between. CDR1 is SGHNT and CDR2 is YENEEA in the germline V gene. The CDR3 has 17 residues. The CDR3 reads CASSQAGPSTSGNTIYF. DNA for the CDR3: TGTGCCAGCAGCCAAGCGGGACCGAGTACCTCTGGAAACACCATATATTTT.

The rearrangement links TRBV2 to TRBJ2-1; no firm D call. Trimming pared 8 bases from V and 6 bases from J, leaving 5 bases between. Per the germline V gene, CDR1 is SNHLY and CDR2 is FYNNEI. CDR3 length equals 10 residues. The DNA for the CDR3 is TGTGCCAGCCTCCTCAATGAGCAGTTCTTC. Residues: CASLLNEQFF. Filled out from reference TRBV2 and TRBJ2-1, the complete variable domain reads EPEVTQTPSHQVTQMGQEVILRCVPISNHLYFYWYRQILGQKVEFLVSFYNNEISEKSEIFDDQFSVERPDGSNFTLKIRSTKLEDSAMYFCASLLNEQFFGPGTRLTVL.

The chain carries TRBV18 and TRBJ2-7, with 7 nucleotides matching TRBD1. From germline, CDR1 is KGHSH and CDR2 LQKENI. The CDR3 has 17 amino acids. Trimming cost V 2 bases and J 4 bases; bases outside gene matches: 14. CDR3 in amino acids: CASSPGITRDSVYEQYF. The DNA for the CDR3 is TGTGCCAGCTCACCAGGGATCACCCGGGACAGTGTTTACGAGCAGTACTTC.

Only a few counts were recorded for this clone. J is TRBJ2-7 and V is TRBV7-2; 8 nucleotides line up with TRBD1. The germline CDR1 and CDR2 sequences are SGHTA and FQGNSA. V lost 5 bases to trimming and J lost 6 bases; unmatched junction nucleotides: 6. The CDR3 consists of 13 residues. CDR3 residues: CASSAQDRGEQYF. CDR3 DNA sequence: TGTGCCAGCAGCGCCCAAGACAGGGGCGAGCAGTACTTC. The full variable domain, with the rest looked up from reference TRBV7-2 and TRBJ2-7, is GAGVSQSPSNKVTEKGKDVELRCDPISGHTALYWYRQSLGQGLEFLIYFQGNSAPDKSGLPSDRFSAERTGGSVSTLTIQRTQQEDSAVYLCASSAQDRGEQYFGPGTRLTVT.

Relative to its sample, this clone is medium-sized. The rearrangement uses TRBV7-9 and TRBJ2-1; the D gene is possibly TRBD2 (5 bases). CDR3 length equals 13 residues. Germline V gene lookup returns CDR1 SEHNR and CDR2 FQNEAQ (reference sequence). V lost 1 base to trimming and J lost 8 bases, with 9 bases between them. The CDR3 here is CASSLDGVDEQFF. The DNA of the CDR3 is TGTGCCAGCAGCTTAGACGGGGTCGATGAGCAGTTCTTC.

The chain employs TRBV19 and TRBJ2-1; 13 nucleotides agree with TRBD2. V trimming: 5 bases; J trimming: 5 bases; junction bases outside the gene matches: 9. The V gene's germline CDR1 is LNHDA and CDR2 SQIVND (reference sequence). The CDR3 covers 17 residues. The CDR3: CASSVTSGGAGNNEQFF. DNA of the CDR3: TGTGCCAGTAGTGTTACTAGCGGGGGGGCCGGTAACAATGAGCAGTTCTTC.

The rearrangement uses TRBV6-5 and TRBJ1-2; TRBD1 matches at 7 bases. Germline trimming cut 7 bases from V and 4 bases from J; bases unmatched to any gene: 6. This CDR3 spans 13 amino acids. CDR1 and CDR2 (germline): MNHEY, SVGAGI. The CDR3 DNA reads as TGTGCCAGCACCAGACAGGGCCGCTATGGCTACACCTTC. Its translation: CASTRQGRYGYTF.

This clone was detected only once. The chain has TRBV6-2 or TRBV6-3 and TRBJ2-1; tentative D call: TRBD1 (7 bases). V shed 6 bases and J shed 7 bases, with 13 bases lying between them. This CDR3 region has 13 residues. The germline gives CDR1 MNHEY, CDR2 SVGEGT. The CDR3, as DNA: TGTGCCAGCAGCGGACAGGCGGGGAATGAGCAGTTCTTC. It encodes CASSGQAGNEQFF.

The rearrangement uses TRBV3-1 (or the pseudogene TRBV3-2) and TRBJ2-1, with a tentative D call TRBD2 (6 bases). The germline V gene has CDR1 LGHDT and CDR2 YNNKEL (reference sequence). Trimming stripped 8 bases from V and 2 bases from J, with 16 bases between. CDR3 size: 15 residues. CDR3 sequence reads: CASATAGPPYNEQFF. The CDR3 region has the DNA TGTGCCAGCGCCACTGCGGGACCCCCCTACAATGAGCAGTTCTTC.

The chain carries TRBV6-1 and TRBJ2-5, with 13 bases fitting TRBD2. The CDR3 is made up of 17 amino acids. V lost 4 bases, J lost 0 bases, and 5 bases stayed unmatched. Germline V gene sequence: CDR1 MNHNS, CDR2 SASEGT. Here the CDR3 reads CASSAGLAGRYQETQYF. The CDR3 coding sequence is TGTGCCAGCAGTGCGGGACTAGCGGGGCGCTACCAAGAGACCCAGTACTTC.

The CDR3 reads CASRGLAGGNEQFF. The CDR3 bases are TGTGCCAGCAGAGGACTAGCGGGGGGTAATGAGCAGTTCTTC. The chain links TRBV2 to TRBJ2-1, with 14 nucleotides matching TRBD2. V was pared by 6 bases and J by 7 bases, with 2 bases of the junction left unmatched. The CDR3 runs 14 residues. The germline gives CDR1 SNHLY, CDR2 FYNNEI.

The rearrangement uses TRBV7-9 and TRBJ1-2, with D possibly TRBD1 on 5 matching bases. V lost 4 bases, J lost 4 bases, and 19 bases lay in between. Germline loops: CDR1 SEHNR, CDR2 FQNEAQ (reference sequence). The CDR3 is made up of 16 amino acids. The CDR3 here is CASSWIGANAFYGYTF. Written as DNA, the CDR3 is TGTGCCAGCAGCTGGATAGGGGCGAATGCATTCTATGGCTACACCTTC.

The chain uses TRBV19 and TRBJ2-7, with D hard to call. Germline CDR1 and CDR2: LNHDA and SQIVND (reference sequence). The CDR3 length is 13 residues. Trimming stripped 5 bases from V and 1 base from J, with 9 bases between. The CDR3 region has the DNA TGTGCCAGTAGTCATTACAGTTCCTACGAGCAGTACTTC. It yields the protein CASSHYSSYEQYF.

As for this clone: Sequence at one end of the junction differs from germline and may be a read error. Different DNA sequences within this sample yield the same CDR3. The V and J genes are TRBV7-3 and TRBJ2-6; TRBD1 agrees at 9 bases. The CDR3 covers 18 residues. Germline V gene data show CDR1 as SGHTA and CDR2 as FQGTGA. The CDR3 bases are TGTGCCAGCAGCTTTCCCCGACAGGGGGGGTCTGGGGCCAATGTCCTGACTTTC. This gives the protein CASSFPRQGGSGANVLTF.